This T cell receptor beta chain came from a study of T cells in Graves' hyperthyroidism and ophthalmopathy. From RNA transcripts, TCR beta CDR3 regions were amplified. First-round RT-PCR with HTBI primers amplified the TCR CDR3 region. TCRdb re-called the multiplex PCR reads through MiXCR, storing one row per CDR3 protein. The table includes about 550,000 distinct CDR3 sequences, about 20% detected once. This clonotype was seen repeatedly, ten times or more. From germline, CDR1 is LGHNA and CDR2 YNFKEQ. The CDR3 length is 14 residues. Trimming stripped 0 bases from V and 5 bases from J, with 9 bases between.

The specimen sequenced was blood. This receptor was identified in a man younger than 30 with Graves' hyperthyroidism. The chain has TRBV4-2 and TRBJ2-3, with D possibly being TRBD2 (5 bases). CDR3 protein: CASSQDRGGDTQYF. As DNA, the CDR3 is TGTGCCAGCAGCCAAGATCGAGGAGGAGATACGCAGTATTTT.